Given below is one T cell receptor beta chain in context. Its antigen is unidentified. This sample stems from a study of cytomegalovirus exposure and HLA in healthy donors. Both 60 Vbeta primers and 13 Jbeta primers went into the PCR. Profiled with immunoSEQ multiplex PCR; TCRdb holds only in-frame clones, not every one. The sample holds over 100,000 clones, around 83% seen once. Regarding the study as a whole: Reports indicate that TCR beta sequences accurately predicted the HLA-A and HLA-B alleles of most subjects.

CDR1 is LNHDA and CDR2 is SQIVND in the germline V gene (reference sequence). V gave up 9 bases and J gave up 5 bases; unmatched junction bases: 6. The CDR3 consists of 13 residues. This receptor was taken from a woman aged 18 to 35 in good health and CMV-seropositive. The sample comprised PBMCs. The rearrangement joins TRBV19 to TRBJ2-5; 10 bases align to TRBD2. As DNA, the CDR3 is TGTGCCAGCGGGACTAGCGTAAAGGAGACCCAGTACTTC. Encoded protein: CASGTSVKETQYF.